This T cell receptor beta chain was identified in a study of blood T cell repertoires in COVID-19. In the study overall: Specimens from acute and convalescent COVID-19 originated in the United States, Italy and Spain.

How the authors handled the data: Reference gene primer amplification gave nucleated cell count estimates. TCRdb's table, derived via immunoSEQ multiplex PCR, lists solely in-frame clones and lacks some. That table gives V, J and clone size, and the DNA gave D and trimming. The sample includes approximately 160,000 clones, about four fifths seen only once; the top ten take about 3.8%. Only a few counts were recorded for this clone. The CDR3 sequence is 13 residues long. Trimming took off 8 bases at V and 1 base at J, with 11 bases between the two ends. The V gene's germline CDR1 is SGHDN and CDR2 FVKESK.

This receptor was identified in a woman older than 75 with acute or convalescent COVID-19. Sequenced material: peripheral blood. The rearrangement links TRBV14 to TRBJ1-1, with D possibly being TRBD1 (6 bases). This chain's CDR3 is CASHLQGNTEAFF. The CDR3, as DNA: TGTGCCAGCCACTTACAGGGGAACACTGAAGCTTTCTTT.